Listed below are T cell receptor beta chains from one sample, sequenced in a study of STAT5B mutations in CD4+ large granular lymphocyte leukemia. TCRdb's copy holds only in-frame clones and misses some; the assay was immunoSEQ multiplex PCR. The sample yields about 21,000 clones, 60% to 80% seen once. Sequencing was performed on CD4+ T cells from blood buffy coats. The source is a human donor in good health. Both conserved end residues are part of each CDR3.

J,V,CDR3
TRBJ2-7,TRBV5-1,CASSSSSYEQYF
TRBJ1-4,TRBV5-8,CASTLNEKLFF
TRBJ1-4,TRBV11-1,CASSLRREDEKLFF
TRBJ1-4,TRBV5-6,CASSFTTPSTNEKLFF
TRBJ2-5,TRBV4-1,CASSRAGGGRETQYF
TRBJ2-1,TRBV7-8,CASSTRLAGGSYNEQFF
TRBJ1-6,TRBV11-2,CASSFSGDAYNSPLHF
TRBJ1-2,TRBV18,CASSIGQGNLRYGYTF
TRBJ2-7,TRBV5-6,CASRTATYEQYF
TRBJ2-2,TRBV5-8,CASSFPRRGGTGELFF
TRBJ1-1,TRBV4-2,CASSRAGNTEAFF
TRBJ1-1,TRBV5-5,CASSLAGDTEAFF
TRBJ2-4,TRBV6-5,CASRRGGQGASIQYF
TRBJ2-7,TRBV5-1,CASSRGLEARWEQYF
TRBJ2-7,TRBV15,CATSRDRGQPTRSYEQYF
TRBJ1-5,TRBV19,CASSQGIGTNQPQHF
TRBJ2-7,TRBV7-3,CASSLTHGGEQYF
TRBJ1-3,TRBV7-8,CASSLERGGPTGNTIYF
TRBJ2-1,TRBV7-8,CASSLGVDFSYNEQFF
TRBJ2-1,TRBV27,CASSPKGGGGTNEQFF
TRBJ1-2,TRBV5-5,CASSLAGYGYTF
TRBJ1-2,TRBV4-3,CASSPGLTVLGYTF
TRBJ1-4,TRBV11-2,CASSLERGGGRNEKLFF
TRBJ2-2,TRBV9,CASSVAQGTGELFF
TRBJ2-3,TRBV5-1,CASSESGGAIDTQYF
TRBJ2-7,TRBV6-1,CASSEIGGTVSYEQYF
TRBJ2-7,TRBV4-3,CASSQGPGGGYEQYF
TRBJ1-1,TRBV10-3,CAISDDKGRRTEAFF
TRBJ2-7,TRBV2,CASSETGGIGEQYF
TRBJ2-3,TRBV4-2,CASSQDSPGTSGSDTQYF
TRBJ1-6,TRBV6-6,CASSYRDRTNSPLHF
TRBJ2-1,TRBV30,CAWSKGGEGEQFF
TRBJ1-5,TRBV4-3,CASSQDGKQPQHF
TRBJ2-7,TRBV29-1,CSVEVASRSYEQYF
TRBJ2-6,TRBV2,CASIRLATVSGANVLTF
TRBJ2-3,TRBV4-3,CASSQEFGGTSGGSTDTQYF
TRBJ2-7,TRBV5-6,CASSLVGRGDEQYF
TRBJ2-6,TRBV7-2,CASSPQGAGANVLTF
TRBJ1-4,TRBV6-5,CASSYGAAATNEKLFF
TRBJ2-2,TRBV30,CAWSVNTGELFF
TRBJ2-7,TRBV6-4,CASSDRTSGGAESYEQYF
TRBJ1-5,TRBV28,CASSFGGGSNQPQHF
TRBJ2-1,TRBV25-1,CASSESGTGYYNEQFF
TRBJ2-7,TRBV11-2,CASSYRESSYEQYF
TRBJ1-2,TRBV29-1,CSVGEKGDYGYTF